This T cell receptor (beta chain) was observed in a study of cytotoxic CD8 clonotypes in ibrutinib-treated CLL. Method: immunoSEQ multiplex PCR; TCRdb's copy keeps in-frame clones and lacks some. The table includes about 310,000 clones, roughly 80% detected once. The table lists this clone with many counts. Its antigen is not known. Notes on the study in general: Clonality increased with ibrutinib response but returned toward baseline at progression.

The clonotype was recovered from a human donor with chronic lymphocytic leukemia. Sequenced here: PBMCs, sampled before ibrutinib treatment.

This CDR3 reads CASSSIAGTYEQYF. DNA for the CDR3: TGTGCCAGCAGCTCCATAGCGGGGACCTACGAGCAGTACTTC. The V and J genes are TRBV7-3 and TRBJ2-7; 8 nucleotides match TRBD2. Germline lookup yields CDR1 SGHTA and CDR2 FQGTGA. V trimming: 4 bases; J trimming: 2 bases; junction bases outside the gene matches: 4. This CDR3 is built from 14 residues.